A selection of T cell receptor beta chains follows, all from one sample in a study of T cells in Graves' hyperthyroidism and ophthalmopathy. TCRdb fed the multiplex PCR reads into MiXCR, producing one record per CDR3 protein. This sample has roughly 380,000 distinct CDR3 sequences, with approximately 15% found just once. Sequencing was done on a sample of blood. Receptors were obtained from a woman in her sixties with Graves' hyperthyroidism. CDR3s include the opening cysteine and the closing phenylalanine or tryptophan. The D gene is left open where the match is weak. A row's size may be missing; if present it is once, few, many or a size class.

clone size	V gene	J gene	D gene	CDR3 protein	CDR3 DNA
few	TRBV13	TRBJ2-2	TRBD2	CASSPRTSVWNGELFF	TGTGCCAGCAGCCCGAGGACTAGCGTGTGGAACGGGGAGCTGTTTTTT
-	TRBV3-1	TRBJ1-3	-	CASSQEGRFGNTIYF	TGTGCCAGCAGCCAAGAGGGAAGGTTCGGAAACACCATATATTTT
many	TRBV7-6	TRBJ1-4	-	CASSREGTIGEKLFF	TGTGCCAGCAGCCGAGAGGGGACGATTGGGGAAAAACTGTTTTTT
many	TRBV28	TRBJ1-1	-	CASSSKFTMNTEAFF	TGTGCCAGCAGTAGCAAATTTACCATGAACACTGAAGCTTTCTTT
-	TRBV7-9	TRBJ2-1	TRBD2	CASSLRSGGPLDEQFF	TGTGCCAGCAGCTTAAGGTCGGGAGGGCCTTTGGATGAGCAGTTCTTC
many	TRBV30	TRBJ1-1	-	CAFLDGFTEAFF	TGTGCCTTCCTCGACGGATTCACTGAAGCTTTCTTT
many	TRBV28	TRBJ2-7	TRBD1	CASISGRGRIEQYF	TGTGCCAGCATTTCGGGCAGGGGGCGGATCGAGCAGTACTTC
many	TRBV13	TRBJ2-1	TRBD2	CASRLMGTSGDYNEQFF	TGTGCCAGCAGACTAATGGGAACTAGCGGGGACTACAATGAGCAGTTCTTC
many	TRBV28	TRBJ1-6	-	CASSLLDSPLHF	TGTGCCAGCAGCTTACTGGATTCACCCCTCCACTTT
many	TRBV12-3/TRBV12-4	TRBJ1-1	-	CASSSGGWNTEAFF	TGTGCCAGCAGTTCCGGGGGGTGGAACACTGAAGCTTTCTTT
many	TRBV27	TRBJ2-7	TRBD2	CASSGWTSNSYEQYF	TGTGCCAGCAGCGGCTGGACTAGCAACTCCTACGAGCAGTACTTC
many	TRBV12-3/TRBV12-4	TRBJ2-1	-	CASSPTGKYNEQFF	TGTGCCAGCAGCCCAACCGGGAAGTATAATGAGCAGTTCTTC
many	TRBV18	TRBJ2-2	-	CASSPLRDTGELFF	TGTGCCAGCTCACCCCTCAGGGATACCGGGGAGCTGTTTTTT
-	TRBV28	TRBJ2-3	-	CASSGQPDTQYF	TGTGCCAGCAGCGGGCAGCCGGATACGCAGTATTTT
-	TRBV10-3	TRBJ2-5	TRBD2	CAISDWREGQETQYF	TGTGCCATCAGTGACTGGCGGGAGGGACAAGAGACCCAGTACTTC
many	TRBV12-3/TRBV12-4	TRBJ2-7	-	CASSNSGGRYNEQYF	TGTGCCAGCAGTAACTCTGGGGGGCGATATAACGAGCAGTACTTC
many	TRBV5-1	TRBJ1-5	-	CASSVGLQDQPQHF	TGCGCCAGCAGCGTGGGTCTCCAAGATCAGCCCCAGCATTTT
many	TRBV3-1	TRBJ2-1	TRBD1	CASSESTGTGVVEQFF	TGTGCCAGCAGCGAAAGCACCGGGACAGGGGTGGTTGAGCAGTTCTTC
many	TRBV28	TRBJ1-4	TRBD1	CASTETGQGRTNEKLFF	TGTGCCAGCACCGAGACCGGACAGGGGCGTACTAATGAAAAACTGTTTTTT
-	TRBV5-4	TRBJ2-1	TRBD1	CASSWDRVSYNEQFF	TGTGCCAGCAGCTGGGACAGGGTCTCCTACAATGAGCAGTTCTTC
few	TRBV29-1	TRBJ2-6	-	CSVEDGISSGANVLTF	TGCAGCGTTGAAGACGGAATCAGCTCTGGGGCCAACGTCCTGACTTTC
-	TRBV6-1	TRBJ1-5	-	CASREVSGTAGPQHF	TGTGCCAGCAGGGAGGTTTCAGGGACGGCCGGGCCCCAGCATTTT
-	TRBV20-1	TRBJ2-7	-	CSASGRRKSYEQYF	TGCAGTGCTAGTGGGCGTCGTAAGTCCTACGAGCAGTACTTC
many	TRBV28	TRBJ1-2	-	CASSTNFGRNYGYTF	TGTGCCAGCAGCACAAATTTCGGACGGAACTATGGCTACACCTTC
many	TRBV20-1	TRBJ2-1	TRBD2	CSASRARSSGRSSYNEQFF	TGCAGTGCTAGTAGGGCTAGGTCTAGCGGGAGGAGCTCCTACAATGAGCAGTTCTTC
few	TRBV5-1	TRBJ2-5	TRBD1	CASSSGQGIQETQYF	TGCGCCAGCAGCTCGGGACAGGGGATCCAAGAGACCCAGTACTTC